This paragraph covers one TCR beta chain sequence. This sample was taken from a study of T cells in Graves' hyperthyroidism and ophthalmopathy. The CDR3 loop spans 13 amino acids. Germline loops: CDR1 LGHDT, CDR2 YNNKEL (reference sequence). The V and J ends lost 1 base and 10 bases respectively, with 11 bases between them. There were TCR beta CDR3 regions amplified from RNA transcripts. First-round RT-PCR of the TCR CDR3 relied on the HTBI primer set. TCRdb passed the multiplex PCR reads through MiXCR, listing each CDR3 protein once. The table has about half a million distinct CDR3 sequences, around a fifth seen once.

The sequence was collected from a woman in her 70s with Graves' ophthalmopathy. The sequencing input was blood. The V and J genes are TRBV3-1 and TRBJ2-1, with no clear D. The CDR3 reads CASSQVKGNEQFF. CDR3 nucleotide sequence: TGTGCCAGCAGCCAAGTAAAAGGTAACGAGCAGTTCTTC.